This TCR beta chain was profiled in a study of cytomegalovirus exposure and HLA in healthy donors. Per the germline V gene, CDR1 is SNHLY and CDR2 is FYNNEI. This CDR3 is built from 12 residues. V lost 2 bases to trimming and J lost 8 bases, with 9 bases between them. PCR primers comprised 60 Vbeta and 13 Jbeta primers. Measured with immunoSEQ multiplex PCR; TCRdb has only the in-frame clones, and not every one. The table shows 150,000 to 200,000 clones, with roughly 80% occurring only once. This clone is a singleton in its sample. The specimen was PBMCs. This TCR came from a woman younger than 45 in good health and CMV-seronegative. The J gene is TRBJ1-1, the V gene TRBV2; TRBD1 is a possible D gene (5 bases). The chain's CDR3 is CASSEQGSEAFF. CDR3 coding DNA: TGTGCCAGCAGTGAACAGGGAAGCGAAGCTTTCTTT.